This T cell receptor (beta chain) appears in the sequencing data of a study of control samples from healthy donors and cancer patients. The junction had 2 bases not matched to a gene; V was cut back by 4 bases and J by 5 bases. The CDR3 spans 15 residues. The germline CDR1 and CDR2 sequences are SNHLY and FYNNEI. The repertoire was sequenced with immunoSEQ multiplex PCR; TCRdb's copy has only in-frame clones and lacks some. The sample consists of 55,000 to 70,000 clones, nearly 90% of them appearing once. The TCR was taken from a man in his 60s with colorectal cancer. This rearrangement joins TRBV2 to TRBJ2-1; 13 nucleotides agree with TRBD2. Source material: PBMCs. The CDR3 nucleotides read TGTGCCAGCAGTGCCGGACTAGCGGGGGACAATGAGCAGTTCTTC. Translated: CASSAGLAGDNEQFF.